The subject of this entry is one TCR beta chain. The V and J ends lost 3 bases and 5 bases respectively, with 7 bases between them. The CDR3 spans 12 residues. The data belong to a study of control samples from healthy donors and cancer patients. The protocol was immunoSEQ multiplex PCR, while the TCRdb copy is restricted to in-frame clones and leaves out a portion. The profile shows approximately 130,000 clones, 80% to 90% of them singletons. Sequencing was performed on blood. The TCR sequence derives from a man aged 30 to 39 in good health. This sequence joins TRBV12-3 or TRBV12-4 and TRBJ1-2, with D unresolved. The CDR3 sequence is CASSFGLYGYTF. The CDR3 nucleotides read TGTGCCAGCAGTTTTGGGCTTTATGGCTACACCTTC.